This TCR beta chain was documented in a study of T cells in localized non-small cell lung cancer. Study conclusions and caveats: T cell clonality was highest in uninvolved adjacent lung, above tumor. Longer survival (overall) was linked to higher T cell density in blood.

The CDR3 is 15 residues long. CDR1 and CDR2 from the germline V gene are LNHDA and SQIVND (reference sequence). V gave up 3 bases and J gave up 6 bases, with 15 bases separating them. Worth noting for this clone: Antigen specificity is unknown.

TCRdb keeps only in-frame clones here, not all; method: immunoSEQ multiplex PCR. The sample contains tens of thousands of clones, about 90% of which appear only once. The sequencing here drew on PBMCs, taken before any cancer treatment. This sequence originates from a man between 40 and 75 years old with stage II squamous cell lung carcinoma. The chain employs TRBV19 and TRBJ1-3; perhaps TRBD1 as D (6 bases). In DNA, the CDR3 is TGTGCCAGTAGTATCATAGGGGGACTTGAAAACACCATATATTTT. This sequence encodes CASSIIGGLENTIYF. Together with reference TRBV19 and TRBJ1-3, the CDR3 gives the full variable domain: DGGITQSPKYLFRKEGQNVTLSCEQNLNHDAMYWYRQDPGQGLRLIYYSQIVNDFQKGDIAEGYSVSREKKESFPLTVTSAQKNPTAFYLCASSIIGGLENTIYFGEGSWLTVV.